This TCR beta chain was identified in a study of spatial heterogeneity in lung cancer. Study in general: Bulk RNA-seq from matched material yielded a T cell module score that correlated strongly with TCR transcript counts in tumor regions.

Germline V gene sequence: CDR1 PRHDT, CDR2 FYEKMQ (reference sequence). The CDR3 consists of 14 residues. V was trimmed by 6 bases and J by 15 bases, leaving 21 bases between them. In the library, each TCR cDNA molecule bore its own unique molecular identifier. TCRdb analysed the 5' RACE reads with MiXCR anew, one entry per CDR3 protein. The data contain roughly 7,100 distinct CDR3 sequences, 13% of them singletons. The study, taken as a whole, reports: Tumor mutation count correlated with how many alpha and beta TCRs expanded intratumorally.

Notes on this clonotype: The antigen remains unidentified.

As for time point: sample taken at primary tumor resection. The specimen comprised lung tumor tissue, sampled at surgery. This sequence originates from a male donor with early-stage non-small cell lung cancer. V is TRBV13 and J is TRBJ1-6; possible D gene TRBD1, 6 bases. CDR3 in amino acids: CASSPHRASPHLHF. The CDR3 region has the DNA TGTGCCAGCAGTCCTCACAGGGCCAGTCCCCACCTCCACTTT. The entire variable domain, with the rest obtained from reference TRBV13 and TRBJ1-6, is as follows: AAGVIQSPRHLIKEKRETATLKCYPIPRHDTVYWYQQGPGQDPQFLISFYEKMQSDKGSIPDRFSAQQFSDYHSELNMSSLELGDSALYFCASSPHRASPHLHFGNGTRLTVT.